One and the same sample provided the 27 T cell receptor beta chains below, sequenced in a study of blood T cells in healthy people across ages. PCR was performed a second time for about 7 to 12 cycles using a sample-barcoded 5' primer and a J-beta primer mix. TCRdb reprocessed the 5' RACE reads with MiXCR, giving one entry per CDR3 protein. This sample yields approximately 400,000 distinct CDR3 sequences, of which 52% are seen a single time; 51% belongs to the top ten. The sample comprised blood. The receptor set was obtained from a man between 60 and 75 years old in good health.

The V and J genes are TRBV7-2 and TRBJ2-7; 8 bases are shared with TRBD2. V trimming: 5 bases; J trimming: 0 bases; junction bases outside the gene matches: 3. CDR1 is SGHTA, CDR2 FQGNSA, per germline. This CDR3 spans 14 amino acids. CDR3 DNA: TGTGCCAGCAGCCCCGGACTAGCCTCCTACGAGCAGTACTTC. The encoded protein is CASSPGLASYEQYF. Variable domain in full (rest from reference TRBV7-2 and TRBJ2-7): GAGVSQSPSNKVTEKGKDVELRCDPISGHTALYWYRQSLGQGLEFLIYFQGNSAPDKSGLPSDRFSAERTGGSVSTLTIQRTQQEDSAVYLCASSPGLASYEQYFGPGTRLTVT.

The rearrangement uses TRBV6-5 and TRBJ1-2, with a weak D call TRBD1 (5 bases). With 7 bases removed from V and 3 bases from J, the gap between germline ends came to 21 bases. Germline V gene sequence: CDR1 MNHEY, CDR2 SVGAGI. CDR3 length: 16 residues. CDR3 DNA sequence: TGTGCCAGCACCATTCAGGGCCGGGCGTCCTACTATGGCTACACCTTC. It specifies CASTIQGRASYYGYTF.

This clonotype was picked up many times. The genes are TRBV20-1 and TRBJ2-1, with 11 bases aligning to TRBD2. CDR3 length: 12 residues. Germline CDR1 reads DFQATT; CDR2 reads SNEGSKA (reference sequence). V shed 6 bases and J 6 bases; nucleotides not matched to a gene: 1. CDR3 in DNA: TGCAGTGCACTAGCGGGGGTCAATGAGCAGTTCTTC. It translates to CSALAGVNEQFF.

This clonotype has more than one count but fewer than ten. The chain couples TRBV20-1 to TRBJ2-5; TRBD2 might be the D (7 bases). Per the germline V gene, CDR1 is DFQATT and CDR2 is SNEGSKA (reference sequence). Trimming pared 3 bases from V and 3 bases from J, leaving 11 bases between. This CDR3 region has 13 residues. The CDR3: CSASGGHKETQYF. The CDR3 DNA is TGCAGTGCTAGCGGGGGGCACAAAGAGACCCAGTACTTC.

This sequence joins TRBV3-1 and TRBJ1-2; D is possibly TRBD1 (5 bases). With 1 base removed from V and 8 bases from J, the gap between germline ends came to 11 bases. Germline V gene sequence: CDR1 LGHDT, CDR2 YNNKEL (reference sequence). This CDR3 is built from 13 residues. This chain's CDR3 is CASSQGGASGYTF. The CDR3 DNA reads TGTGCCAGCAGCCAAGGGGGCGCGAGCGGCTACACCTTC.

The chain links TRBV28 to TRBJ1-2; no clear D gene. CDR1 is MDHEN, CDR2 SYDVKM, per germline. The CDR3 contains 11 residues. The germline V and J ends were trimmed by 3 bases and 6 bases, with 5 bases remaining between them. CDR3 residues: CASSFGDGYTF. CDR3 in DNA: TGTGCCAGCAGTTTCGGGGATGGCTACACCTTC.

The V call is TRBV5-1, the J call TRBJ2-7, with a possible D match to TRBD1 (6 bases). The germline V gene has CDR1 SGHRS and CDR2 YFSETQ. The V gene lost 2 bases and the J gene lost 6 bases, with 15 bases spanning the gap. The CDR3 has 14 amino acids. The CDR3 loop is CASSFLVGAGEQYF. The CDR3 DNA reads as TGCGCCAGCAGCTTTCTGGTGGGGGCCGGCGAGCAGTACTTC.

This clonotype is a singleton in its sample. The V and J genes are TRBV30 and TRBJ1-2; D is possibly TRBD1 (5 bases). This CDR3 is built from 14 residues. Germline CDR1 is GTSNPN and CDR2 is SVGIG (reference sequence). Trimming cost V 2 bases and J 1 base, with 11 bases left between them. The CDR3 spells CAWSRQRINYGYTF. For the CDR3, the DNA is TGTGCCTGGAGTCGACAGAGGATTAACTATGGCTACACCTTC.

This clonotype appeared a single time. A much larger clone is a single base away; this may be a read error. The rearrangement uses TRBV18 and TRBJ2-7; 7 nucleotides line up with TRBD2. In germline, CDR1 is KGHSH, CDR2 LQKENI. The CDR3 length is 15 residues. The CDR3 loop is CASSPRGGSSDERYF. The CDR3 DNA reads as TGTGCCAGCTCACCGAGGGGCGGGAGTTCGGACGAGCGGTACTTC.

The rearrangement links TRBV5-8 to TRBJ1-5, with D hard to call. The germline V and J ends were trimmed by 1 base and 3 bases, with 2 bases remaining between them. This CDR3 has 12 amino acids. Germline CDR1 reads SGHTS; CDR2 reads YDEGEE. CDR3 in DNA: TGTGCCAGCAGCTTGTTCAATCAGCCCCAGCATTTT. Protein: CASSLFNQPQHF.

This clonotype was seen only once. CDR3 amino acids: CASSHRDQGADTQYF. The CDR3 bases are TGCGCCAGCAGCCATCGGGACCAAGGGGCAGATACGCAGTATTTT. The V call is TRBV4-1, the J call TRBJ2-3; possibly TRBD1 or TRBD2 for D (5 bases each). This CDR3 has 15 amino acids. Trimming cost V 3 bases and J 4 bases, with 14 bases left between them. Germline V gene data show CDR1 as MGHRA and CDR2 as YSYEKL.

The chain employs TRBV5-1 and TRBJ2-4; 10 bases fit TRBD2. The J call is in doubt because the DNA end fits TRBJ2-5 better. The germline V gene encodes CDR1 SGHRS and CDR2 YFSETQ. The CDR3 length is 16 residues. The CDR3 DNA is TGCGCCAGCAGCCCAACTAGCGGGGACCTTAGGGAGACCCAGTACTTC. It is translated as CASSPTSGDLRETQYF.

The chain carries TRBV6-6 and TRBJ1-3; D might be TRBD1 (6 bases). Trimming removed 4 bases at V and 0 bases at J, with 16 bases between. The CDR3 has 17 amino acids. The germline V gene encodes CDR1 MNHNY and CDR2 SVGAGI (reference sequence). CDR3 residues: CASSSQAGGLSGNTIYF. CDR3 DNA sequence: TGTGCCAGCAGTTCCCAAGCGGGGGGCCTCTCTGGAAACACCATATATTTT.

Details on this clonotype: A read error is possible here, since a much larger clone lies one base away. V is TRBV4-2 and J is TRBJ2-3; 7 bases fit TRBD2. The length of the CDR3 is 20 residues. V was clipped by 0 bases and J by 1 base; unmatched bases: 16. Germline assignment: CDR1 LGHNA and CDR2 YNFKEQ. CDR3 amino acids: CASSQDLEGWAGARTDTQYF. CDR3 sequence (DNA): TGTGCCAGCAGCCAAGATCTAGAAGGTTGGGCGGGAGCCCGCACAGATACGCAGTATTTT.

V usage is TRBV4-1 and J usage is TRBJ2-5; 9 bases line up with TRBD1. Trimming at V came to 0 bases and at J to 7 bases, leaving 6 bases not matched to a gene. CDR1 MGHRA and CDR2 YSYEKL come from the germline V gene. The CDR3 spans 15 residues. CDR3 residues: CASSQDGGQGVTQYF. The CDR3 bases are TGCGCCAGCAGCCAAGATGGGGGACAGGGAGTGACCCAGTACTTC.

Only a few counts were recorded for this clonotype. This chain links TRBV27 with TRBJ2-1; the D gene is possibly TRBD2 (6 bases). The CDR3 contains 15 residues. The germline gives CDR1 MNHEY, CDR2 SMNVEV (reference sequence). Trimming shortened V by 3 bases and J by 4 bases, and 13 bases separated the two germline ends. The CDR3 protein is CASSFSAGWYNEQFF. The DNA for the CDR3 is TGTGCCAGCAGTTTCTCGGCGGGGTGGTACAATGAGCAGTTCTTC.

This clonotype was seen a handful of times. The CDR3 loop is CASSEGAGRTGANVLTF. CDR3 nucleotide sequence: TGTGCCAGCAGTGAGGGGGCAGGGCGGACTGGGGCCAACGTCCTGACTTTC. The chain uses TRBV25-1 and TRBJ2-6; possible D gene TRBD1, 6 bases. The CDR3 spans 17 residues. The ends were cut back, 3 bases at V and 2 bases at J, with 14 bases in the middle. Germline V gene sequence: CDR1 MGHDK, CDR2 SYGVNS.

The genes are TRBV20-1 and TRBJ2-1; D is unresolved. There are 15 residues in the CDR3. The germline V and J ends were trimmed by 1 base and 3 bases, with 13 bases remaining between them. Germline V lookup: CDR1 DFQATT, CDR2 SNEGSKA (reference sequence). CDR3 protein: CSARGAPWDYNEQFF. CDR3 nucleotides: TGCAGTGCTAGAGGGGCCCCTTGGGACTACAATGAGCAGTTCTTC.

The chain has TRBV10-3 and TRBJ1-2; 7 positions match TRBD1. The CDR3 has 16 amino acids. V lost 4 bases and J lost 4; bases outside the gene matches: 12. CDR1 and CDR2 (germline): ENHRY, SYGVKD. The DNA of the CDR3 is TGTGCCATCAGTGCCATCAGCGGGACAGCGACCTATGGCTACACCTTC. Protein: CAISAISGTATYGYTF.

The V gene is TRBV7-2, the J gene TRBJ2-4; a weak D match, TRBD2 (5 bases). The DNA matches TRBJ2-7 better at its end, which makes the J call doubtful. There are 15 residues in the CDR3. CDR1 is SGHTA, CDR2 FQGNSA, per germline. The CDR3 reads CASSLGAQTRGEQYF. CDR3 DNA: TGTGCCAGCAGCTTAGGAGCGCAAACTCGGGGCGAGCAGTACTTC.

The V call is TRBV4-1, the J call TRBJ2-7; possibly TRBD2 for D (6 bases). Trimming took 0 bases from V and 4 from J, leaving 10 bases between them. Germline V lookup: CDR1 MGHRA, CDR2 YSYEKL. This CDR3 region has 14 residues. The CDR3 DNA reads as TGCGCCAGCAGCCAAGATTACGGGGGATACGAGCAGTACTTC. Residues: CASSQDYGGYEQYF.

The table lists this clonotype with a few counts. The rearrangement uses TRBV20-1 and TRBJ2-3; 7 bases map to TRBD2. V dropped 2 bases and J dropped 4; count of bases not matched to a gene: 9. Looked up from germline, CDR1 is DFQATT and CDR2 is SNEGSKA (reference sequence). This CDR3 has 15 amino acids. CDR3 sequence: CSARRNPAGADTQYF. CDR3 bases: TGCAGTGCTAGACGGAATCCCGCGGGGGCAGATACGCAGTATTTT.

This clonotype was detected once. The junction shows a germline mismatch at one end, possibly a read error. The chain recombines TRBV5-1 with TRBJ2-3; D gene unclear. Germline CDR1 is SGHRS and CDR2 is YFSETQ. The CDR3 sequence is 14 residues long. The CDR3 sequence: CASSLVGDTDMQYF. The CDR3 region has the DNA TGCGCCAGCAGCTTGGTTGGAGACACAGATATGCAGTATTTT.

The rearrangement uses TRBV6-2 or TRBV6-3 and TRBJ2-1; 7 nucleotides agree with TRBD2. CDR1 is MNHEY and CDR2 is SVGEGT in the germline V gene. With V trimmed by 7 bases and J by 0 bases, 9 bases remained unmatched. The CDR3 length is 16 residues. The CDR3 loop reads CASTTPGGSSYNEQFF. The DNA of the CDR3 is TGTGCCAGCACCACTCCGGGCGGGAGCTCCTACAATGAGCAGTTCTTC.

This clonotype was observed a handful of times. The CDR3 is CASSPPGGRRKETQYF. CDR3 DNA sequence: TGTGCCAGCAGTCCCCCGGGGGGACGCCGGAAAGAGACCCAGTACTTC. This rearrangement joins TRBV12-3 or TRBV12-4 to TRBJ2-5; 7 bases align to TRBD2. The CDR3 contains 16 residues. J was trimmed by 3 bases and V by 5 bases; bases with no gene match: 12.

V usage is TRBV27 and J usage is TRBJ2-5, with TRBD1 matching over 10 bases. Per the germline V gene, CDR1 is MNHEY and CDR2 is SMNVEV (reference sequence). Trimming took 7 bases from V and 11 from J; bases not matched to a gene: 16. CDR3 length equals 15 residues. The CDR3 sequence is CASISTGTGVDEQYF. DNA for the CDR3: TGTGCCAGCATCTCCACCGGGACAGGGGTCGATGAGCAGTACTTC.

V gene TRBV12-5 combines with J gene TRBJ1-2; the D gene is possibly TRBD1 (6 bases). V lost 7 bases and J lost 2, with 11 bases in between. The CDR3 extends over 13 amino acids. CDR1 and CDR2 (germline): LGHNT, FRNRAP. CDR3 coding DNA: TGTGCTAGTGCCCTGACAGGCAACTATGGCTACACCTTC. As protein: CASALTGNYGYTF.